These T cell receptor beta chains were read from a single sample in a study of T cell changes during pregnancy in multiple sclerosis. TCRdb's copy holds only in-frame clones and misses some; the assay was immunoSEQ multiplex PCR. The table shows approximately 60,000 clones, with approximately 94% occurring only once. The sequencing here drew on CD8+ T cells from peripheral blood mononuclear cells, taken in the third trimester of pregnancy. Receptor source: a female donor with multiple sclerosis, enrolled in a pregnancy study. Both conserved end residues are part of each CDR3. The order of the fields is clone size, D gene, J gene, V gene, CDR3 protein, CDR3 DNA. The D gene is left open where the match is weak. Not every row has a clone size; where given, it reads once, few, many or a size class.

abundance: NA
d_gene: NA
j_gene: TRBJ2-5
v_gene: TRBV27
CDR3aa: CASSFGTGYTQYF
CDR3nt: TGTGCCAGCAGTTTTGGAACAGGCTATACCCAGTACTTC

abundance: NA
d_gene: TRBD2
j_gene: TRBJ2-2
v_gene: TRBV7-9
CDR3aa: CATLGLTSGRAGTGELFF
CDR3nt: TGTGCCACCCTGGGATTAACTAGCGGGAGGGCCGGTACCGGGGAGCTGTTTTTT

abundance: NA
d_gene: TRBD2
j_gene: TRBJ2-7
v_gene: TRBV29-1
CDR3aa: CSVETSGDYEQYF
CDR3nt: TGCAGCGTTGAGACTAGCGGGGACTACGAGCAGTACTTC

abundance: NA
d_gene: TRBD1
j_gene: TRBJ1-2
v_gene: TRBV5-6
CDR3aa: CASSLVGQGARGYTF
CDR3nt: TGTGCCAGCAGCTTGGTGGGACAGGGGGCGCGTGGCTACACCTTC

abundance: NA
d_gene: NA
j_gene: TRBJ1-1
v_gene: TRBV6-5
CDR3aa: CASSRMTGGTEAFF
CDR3nt: TGTGCCAGCAGTAGAATGACGGGGGGCACTGAAGCTTTCTTT

abundance: once
d_gene: NA
j_gene: TRBJ1-2
v_gene: TRBV19
CDR3aa: CASSINGIGVGYTF
CDR3nt: TGTGCCAGTAGTATAAATGGGATAGGGGTCGGCTACACCTTC

abundance: NA
d_gene: TRBD1
j_gene: TRBJ2-7
v_gene: TRBV5-5
CDR3aa: CASSHGQGDYEQYF
CDR3nt: TGTGCCAGCAGCCACGGACAGGGGGACTACGAGCAGTACTTC

abundance: NA
d_gene: TRBD2
j_gene: TRBJ2-1
v_gene: TRBV2
CDR3aa: CASSVSGPGGNEQFF
CDR3nt: TGTGCCAGCAGCGTATCCGGGCCCGGGGGGAATGAGCAGTTCTTC

abundance: NA
d_gene: NA
j_gene: TRBJ1-3
v_gene: TRBV21-1
CDR3aa: CASSKPGTGGNTIYF
CDR3nt: TGTGCCAGCAGCAAACCCGGGACAGGGGGAAACACCATATATTTT

abundance: NA
d_gene: NA
j_gene: TRBJ1-4
v_gene: TRBV27
CDR3aa: CASSWTSRHEKLFF
CDR3nt: TGTGCCAGCAGTTGGACATCGCGACATGAAAAACTGTTTTTT

abundance: NA
d_gene: TRBD1
j_gene: TRBJ1-5
v_gene: TRBV27
CDR3aa: CASSSTGSNQPQHF
CDR3nt: TGTGCCAGCAGTTCGACAGGGAGCAATCAGCCCCAGCATTTT

abundance: NA
d_gene: NA
j_gene: TRBJ2-1
v_gene: TRBV6-5
CDR3aa: CATLYRESSYNEQFF
CDR3nt: TGTGCCACCCTGTACCGGGAGAGCTCCTACAATGAGCAGTTCTTC

abundance: NA
d_gene: TRBD2
j_gene: TRBJ2-1
v_gene: TRBV7-9
CDR3aa: CASSIAGAIRDEQFF
CDR3nt: TGTGCCAGCAGCATCGCGGGAGCTATAAGGGATGAGCAGTTCTTC

abundance: NA
d_gene: NA
j_gene: TRBJ1-1
v_gene: TRBV5-6
CDR3aa: CASTTPGFTEAFF
CDR3nt: TGTGCCAGCACGACCCCAGGGTTCACTGAAGCTTTCTTT

abundance: NA
d_gene: NA
j_gene: TRBJ2-7
v_gene: TRBV12-5
CDR3aa: CASGLLLGGGTYEQYF
CDR3nt: TGTGCTAGTGGTCTATTGCTTGGGGGAGGTACCTACGAGCAGTACTTC

abundance: NA
d_gene: TRBD1
j_gene: TRBJ2-3
v_gene: TRBV14
CDR3aa: CASSQFGTGLTDTQYF
CDR3nt: TGTGCCAGCAGCCAATTCGGGACAGGGTTAACAGATACGCAGTATTTT

abundance: NA
d_gene: NA
j_gene: TRBJ1-2
v_gene: TRBV5-4
CDR3aa: CASSFVGADYGYTF
CDR3nt: TGTGCCAGCAGCTTTGTGGGGGCGGACTATGGCTACACCTTC

abundance: NA
d_gene: TRBD1
j_gene: TRBJ2-7
v_gene: TRBV7-9
CDR3aa: CASSFISGTGSYEQYF
CDR3nt: TGTGCCAGCAGCTTTATATCCGGGACAGGGTCCTACGAGCAGTACTTC

abundance: NA
d_gene: TRBD1
j_gene: TRBJ2-4
v_gene: TRBV9
CDR3aa: CASSRGTGAKNIQYF
CDR3nt: TGTGCCAGCAGCCGGGGGACAGGGGCCAAAAACATTCAGTACTTC

abundance: NA
d_gene: NA
j_gene: TRBJ2-1
v_gene: TRBV19
CDR3aa: CASSIDRGAVIYNEQFF
CDR3nt: TGTGCCAGTAGTATAGATCGGGGGGCCGTCATTTACAATGAGCAGTTCTTC

abundance: NA
d_gene: TRBD1
j_gene: TRBJ2-7
v_gene: TRBV5-6
CDR3aa: CASSGWTGGFNEQYF
CDR3nt: TGTGCCAGCAGCGGATGGACAGGGGGGTTCAACGAGCAGTACTTC

abundance: NA
d_gene: NA
j_gene: TRBJ2-1
v_gene: TRBV21-1
CDR3aa: CASSKVAYEGDGNEQFF
CDR3nt: TGTGCCAGCAGCAAAGTGGCCTATGAGGGGGACGGGAATGAGCAGTTCTTC

abundance: NA
d_gene: NA
j_gene: TRBJ1-1
v_gene: TRBV27
CDR3aa: CASSPLPAGWATEAFF
CDR3nt: TGTGCCAGCAGTCCCCTCCCGGCAGGGTGGGCCACTGAAGCTTTCTTT

abundance: NA
d_gene: TRBD1
j_gene: TRBJ2-7
v_gene: TRBV7-8
CDR3aa: CASSLRPGGPYEQYF
CDR3nt: TGTGCCAGCAGCTTAAGGCCAGGGGGCCCCTACGAGCAGTACTTC

abundance: NA
d_gene: TRBD2
j_gene: TRBJ2-5
v_gene: TRBV7-9
CDR3aa: CASSPGTSGSWETQYF
CDR3nt: TGTGCCAGCAGCCCCGGGACTAGCGGGAGCTGGGAGACCCAGTACTTC

abundance: NA
d_gene: TRBD1
j_gene: TRBJ2-7
v_gene: TRBV7-9
CDR3aa: CASSPQGQLFYEQYF
CDR3nt: TGTGCCAGCAGCCCACAGGGACAGCTTTTCTACGAGCAGTACTTC

abundance: NA
d_gene: NA
j_gene: TRBJ2-3
v_gene: TRBV5-1
CDR3aa: CASSLAGGTDTQYF
CDR3nt: TGCGCCAGCAGCTTGGCCGGGGGCACAGATACGCAGTATTTT

abundance: NA
d_gene: NA
j_gene: TRBJ2-1
v_gene: TRBV6-4
CDR3aa: CASSDSELHNEQFF
CDR3nt: TGTGCCAGCAGTGACTCAGAACTACACAATGAGCAGTTCTTC

abundance: NA
d_gene: NA
j_gene: TRBJ2-7
v_gene: TRBV11-2
CDR3aa: CASSLDPVYEQYF
CDR3nt: TGTGCCAGCAGCTTAGACCCAGTGTACGAGCAGTACTTC

abundance: NA
d_gene: TRBD1
j_gene: TRBJ2-7
v_gene: TRBV5-5
CDR3aa: CASSYRGTVAYEQYF
CDR3nt: TGTGCCAGCAGCTATCGTGGGACAGTAGCCTACGAGCAGTACTTC

abundance: NA
d_gene: TRBD2
j_gene: TRBJ2-1
v_gene: TRBV9
CDR3aa: CASSVYSTSGVAPNEQFF
CDR3nt: TGTGCCAGCAGCGTCTACTCGACTAGCGGGGTTGCCCCCAATGAGCAGTTCTTC

abundance: NA
d_gene: NA
j_gene: TRBJ2-7
v_gene: TRBV7-9
CDR3aa: CASSFTGTYEQYF
CDR3nt: TGTGCCAGCAGCTTCACAGGGACCTACGAGCAGTACTTC

abundance: once
d_gene: NA
j_gene: TRBJ1-1
v_gene: TRBV19
CDR3aa: CASSGQTTDRPTSLFTEAFF
CDR3nt: TGTGCCAGTAGTGGCCAAACCACGGACAGACCAACGAGTTTATTCACTGAAGCTTTCTTT

abundance: NA
d_gene: NA
j_gene: TRBJ2-3
v_gene: TRBV10-3
CDR3aa: CAISYRASTDTQYF
CDR3nt: TGTGCCATCAGTTACAGGGCTAGCACAGATACGCAGTATTTT

abundance: NA
d_gene: NA
j_gene: TRBJ2-5
v_gene: TRBV6-1
CDR3aa: CASSEEEGLGSETQYF
CDR3nt: TGTGCCAGCAGTGAAGAGGAGGGGCTGGGATCGGAGACCCAGTACTTC

abundance: NA
d_gene: TRBD2
j_gene: TRBJ2-7
v_gene: TRBV5-6
CDR3aa: CASSPGLAGAYEQYF
CDR3nt: TGTGCCAGCAGCCCGGGACTAGCGGGAGCCTACGAGCAGTACTTC

abundance: NA
d_gene: NA
j_gene: TRBJ2-2
v_gene: TRBV27
CDR3aa: CASSLPPTSNTGELFF
CDR3nt: TGTGCCAGCAGTTTACCCCCTACTTCGAACACCGGGGAGCTGTTTTTT

abundance: NA
d_gene: TRBD1
j_gene: TRBJ1-4
v_gene: TRBV6-5
CDR3aa: CASRRQGRKKKLFF
CDR3nt: TGTGCCAGCAGAAGACAGGGAAGGAAGAAAAAACTGTTTTTT

abundance: NA
d_gene: NA
j_gene: TRBJ2-7
v_gene: TRBV5-1
CDR3aa: CASSFLNAGYEQYF
CDR3nt: TGCGCCAGCAGCTTTTTGAATGCGGGTTACGAGCAGTACTTC

abundance: NA
d_gene: NA
j_gene: TRBJ2-1
v_gene: TRBV30
CDR3aa: CAWSEDYLYNEQFF
CDR3nt: TGTGCCTGGAGTGAAGACTATCTTTACAATGAGCAGTTCTTC

abundance: NA
d_gene: TRBD1
j_gene: TRBJ2-4
v_gene: TRBV4-2
CDR3aa: CATGQGPTKNIQYF
CDR3nt: TGTGCCACTGGACAGGGCCCAACCAAAAACATTCAGTACTTC

abundance: NA
d_gene: TRBD2
j_gene: TRBJ2-7
v_gene: TRBV6-5
CDR3aa: CASSLASGRGHYEQYF
CDR3nt: TGTGCCAGCAGTTTAGCTAGCGGGAGGGGGCACTACGAGCAGTACTTC

abundance: NA
d_gene: NA
j_gene: TRBJ1-1
v_gene: TRBV6-6
CDR3aa: CASSLDRADEAFF
CDR3nt: TGTGCCAGCAGTTTAGATCGAGCGGATGAAGCTTTCTTT

abundance: NA
d_gene: TRBD2
j_gene: TRBJ2-5
v_gene: TRBV4-1
CDR3aa: CASSQDSLAGGGTQYF
CDR3nt: TGCGCCAGCAGCCAAGATAGTTTAGCGGGGGGTGGGACCCAGTACTTC

abundance: NA
d_gene: TRBD2
j_gene: TRBJ2-2
v_gene: TRBV9
CDR3aa: CASSDSGSGTGELFF
CDR3nt: TGTGCCAGCAGTGATAGCGGGAGTGGCACCGGGGAGCTGTTTTTT

abundance: few
d_gene: TRBD1
j_gene: TRBJ1-1
v_gene: TRBV7-6
CDR3aa: CASSLETGGDTEAFF
CDR3nt: TGTGCCAGCAGCTTAGAGACAGGGGGGGACACTGAAGCTTTCTTT